This T cell receptor (beta chain) appears in the sequencing data of a study of cytomegalovirus exposure and HLA in healthy donors. Study results and limitations: Later analysis showed most CMV-associated TCR beta chains appearing HLA-restricted.

This clone was detected once. What it binds is unknown. The PCR was carried out with 60 Vbeta primers and 13 Jbeta primers. Sequencing was performed with immunoSEQ multiplex PCR; in TCRdb, only in-frame clones are kept and a portion is missing. This sample yields 95,000 to 150,000 clones, of which around 80% are seen a single time; less than 9.5% belongs to the top ten. CDR3 length: 14 amino acids. J lost 5 bases, V lost 10 bases, and 9 bases had no gene match. Germline-derived CDR1 and CDR2 are LNHDA and SQIVND (reference sequence). This sequence originates from a woman in her 50s in good health and CMV-seropositive. Sequences were obtained from PBMCs. The V and J genes are TRBV19 and TRBJ2-1; 9 positions agree with TRBD1. CDR3 coding DNA: TGTGCCACCCTAGGACAGGGGTGGAACAATGAGCAGTTCTTC. Amino acid sequence: CATLGQGWNNEQFF.